This T cell receptor beta chain was sequenced during a study of radiation and T cells in renal cell carcinoma. Trimming took 5 bases from V and 0 from J; bases not matched to a gene: 6. CDR3 size: 16 residues. Germline CDR1 is SGHVS and CDR2 is FNYEAQ. TCRdb's copy holds only in-frame clones and misses some; the assay was immunoSEQ multiplex PCR. The table shows roughly 45,000 clones, with roughly 80% occurring only once. The time point here: blood 4 weeks post-SBRT, at nephrectomy. Treatment meaning: 15 Gy SBRT to primary tumor, nephrectomy 4 weeks later. Serial blood draws occurred at baseline and 2 and 4 weeks post-SBRT.

V usage is TRBV7-6 and J usage is TRBJ2-3; TRBD1 matches at 9 bases. This receptor was identified in a woman in her seventies with renal cell carcinoma. The specimen comprised blood, sampled from a patient whose treatment included radiotherapy and nephrectomy. The CDR3 DNA is TGTGCCAGCAGCCCCAGGACAGGGGAGAGCACAGATACGCAGTATTTT. Amino acid sequence: CASSPRTGESTDTQYF. Full variable domain (missing parts from reference TRBV7-6 and TRBJ2-3): GAGVSQSPRYKVTKRGQDVALRCDPISGHVSLYWYRQALGQGPEFLTYFNYEAQQDKSGLPNDRFSAERPEGSISTLTIQRTEQRDSAMYRCASSPRTGESTDTQYFGPGTRLTVL.